These T cell receptor beta chains were read from a single sample in a study of identical twins. TCRdb recomputed calls from the 5' RACE reads with MiXCR, one row per CDR3 protein. The sample has over 550,000 distinct CDR3 sequences, about 7.1% seen once. These sequences were also reported in another study, on yellow fever vaccine responses in identical twins.

The sequencing input was PBMCs. The receptors were gathered from a woman aged 18-35 years in good health. Each CDR3 is given with its conserved first and last residue. A D gene is named only where the DNA matches it firmly. Expanded clones are given a class, and other clones once, few, many or no size at all.

v_gene	j_gene	d_gene	abundance	CDR3nt	CDR3aa
TRBV4-1	TRBJ1-2	.	.	TGCGCCAGCAACCTAGGGGGAGGGAACTATGGCTACACCTTC	CASNLGGGNYGYTF
TRBV20-1	TRBJ2-5	TRBD1	few	TGCAGTGCTAGTCGAGGGGGCGTGGGAGAGACCCAGTACTTC	CSASRGGVGETQYF
TRBV9	TRBJ2-3	TRBD2	many	TGTGCCAGCAGCGTACTAGCGGGAAGCACAGATACGCAGTATTTT	CASSVLAGSTDTQYF
TRBV12-3/TRBV12-4	TRBJ2-5	.	many	TGTGCCAGCAGTTTAGCAGGTACCCAAGAGACCCAGTACTTC	CASSLAGTQETQYF
TRBV3-1	TRBJ2-7	TRBD2	.	TGTGCCAGCAGCCAGCTGGCGGGAGGGCACGAGCAGTACTTC	CASSQLAGGHEQYF
TRBV12-3/TRBV12-4	TRBJ2-7	.	many	TGTGCCAGCAGTTTGGGGACCTACGAGCAGTACTTC	CASSLGTYEQYF
TRBV15	TRBJ2-1	TRBD2	few	TGTGCCACCAGCAGAGATGGGGGGGGGACCTACAATGAGCAGTTCTTC	CATSRDGGGTYNEQFF
TRBV12-3/TRBV12-4	TRBJ2-4	TRBD1	.	TGTGCCAGCAGTGATCGACAGGGGCGGGGAAACATTCAGTACTTC	CASSDRQGRGNIQYF
TRBV20-1	TRBJ1-5	.	few	TGCAGTGCGAGAGAGCAGGGGACTTTCAATCAGCCCCAGCATTTT	CSAREQGTFNQPQHF
TRBV7-9	TRBJ2-5	.	many	TGTGCCAGCAGCTTGAGGGCCCAAGAGACCCAGTACTTC	CASSLRAQETQYF
TRBV6-5	TRBJ1-2	.	few	TGTGCCAGCAGTTACTCGACACCTGCTAACTATGGCTACACCTTC	CASSYSTPANYGYTF
TRBV6-1	TRBJ2-2	.	few	TGTGCCAGCAGTACGGGCTCTATTGGCACCGGGGAGCTGTTTTTT	CASSTGSIGTGELFF
TRBV5-1	TRBJ2-1	TRBD1	many	TGCGCCAGCAGCTCCGGGACAGGGTACAATGAGCAGTTCTTC	CASSSGTGYNEQFF
TRBV7-9	TRBJ2-2	.	few	TGTGCCAGCAGCCCCAGGGGGGACACGAACACCGGGGAGCTGTTTTTT	CASSPRGDTNTGELFF
TRBV7-9	TRBJ2-5	TRBD2	.	TGTGCCAGCAGCGAAAAGACTAGCGGGGGGGGTGAGACCCAGTACTTC	CASSEKTSGGGETQYF
TRBV5-1	TRBJ1-1	TRBD1	.	TGCGCCAGCAGCTTGGCCTCTGGCCAGGGGGTGAACACTGAAGCTTTCTTT	CASSLASGQGVNTEAFF
TRBV6-2/TRBV6-3	TRBJ2-1	TRBD2	few	TGTGCCAGCAGTCGTGGACTAGCGGGGTCGAGCTCCTACAATGAGCAGTTCTTC	CASSRGLAGSSSYNEQFF
TRBV28	TRBJ2-7	.	few	TGTGCCAGCAGTTTTGACAGGCGCAAAACTACCACCTACGAGCAGTACTTC	CASSFDRRKTTTYEQYF
TRBV12-3/TRBV12-4	TRBJ2-1	TRBD2	.	TGTGCCAGCTCTCGCCTCGGGACTAGGGTCGGGAATGAGCAGTTCTTC	CASSRLGTRVGNEQFF
TRBV29-1	TRBJ2-1	TRBD1	few	TGCAGCGTGGACAGGGGGCACAGCAATGAGCAGTTCTTC	CSVDRGHSNEQFF
TRBV3-1	TRBJ2-1	TRBD2	many	TGTGCCAGCAGCCCGATCGGCGGGGGGCCGGGTAATGAGCAGTTCTTC	CASSPIGGGPGNEQFF
TRBV5-1	TRBJ2-7	.	.	TGCGCCAGCAACTCCCCGGGAATGATCTCCTACGAGCAGTACTTC	CASNSPGMISYEQYF
TRBV7-2	TRBJ2-1	.	many	TGTGCCAGCAGCTTAGGCAGGAACAATGAGCAGTTCTTC	CASSLGRNNEQFF
TRBV3-1	TRBJ2-1	.	.	TGTGCCAGCAGCCTCCCTAGGACAACCTACAATGAGCAGTTCTTC	CASSLPRTTYNEQFF
TRBV29-1	TRBJ2-1	TRBD1	few	TGCAGCGTTGAAACCGGGACAGTCAATTACAATGAGCAGTTCTTC	CSVETGTVNYNEQFF
TRBV2	TRBJ2-2	TRBD2	.	TGTGCCATCTGCCCGACTAGCGGGGGGCTCGGCACCGGGGAGCTGTTTTTT	CAICPTSGGLGTGELFF
TRBV12-3/TRBV12-4	TRBJ2-7	.	few	TGTGCCAGCGCAATTCGGGTTTCCAGCGAGCAGTACTTC	CASAIRVSSEQYF
TRBV6-1	TRBJ1-5	.	many	TGTGCCAGCAGTGAAAAGAGCAATCAGCCCCAGCATTTT	CASSEKSNQPQHF
TRBV4-2	TRBJ2-4	TRBD2	.	TGTGCCAGCAGCCAAGAGGGGGGGGTGTACTTC	CASSQEGGVYF
TRBV11-1	TRBJ2-1	.	.	TGTGCCAGCAGCTTACGGCCGTTAAGCTCCTACAATGAGCAGTTCTTC	CASSLRPLSSYNEQFF
TRBV7-8	TRBJ2-2	TRBD2	few	TGTGCCAGCAGCTTACCCGCTGCGGGAGGTTCCACCGGGGAGCTGTTTTTT	CASSLPAAGGSTGELFF
TRBV20-1	TRBJ1-2	.	few	TGCAGTGCTAGAGCGGGAAAGCGGGACTATGGCTACACCTTC	CSARAGKRDYGYTF
TRBV5-1	TRBJ2-1	.	few	TGCGCCAGCAGCTTGGGGGCCCAGGGGGGTGAGCAGTTCTTC	CASSLGAQGGEQFF
TRBV6-2/TRBV6-3	TRBJ2-1	.	few	TGTGCCAGCAGTTACTCTTTCAGTGAGCAGTTCTTC	CASSYSFSEQFF
TRBV10-3	TRBJ1-1	.	many	TGTGCCATCAGTGAAAGAGGAGCTGAAGCTTTCTTT	CAISERGAEAFF
TRBV14	TRBJ1-2	.	many	TGTGCCAGCAGCCTTTGGACAGCTAACTATGGCTACACCTTC	CASSLWTANYGYTF
TRBV28	TRBJ2-5	.	few	TGTGCCAGCAGTTTACCGGTCGTGGGAGTGCCAACCCAGTACTTC	CASSLPVVGVPTQYF
TRBV6-5	TRBJ1-2	TRBD1	many	TGTGCCAGCAGTTGGGACAGATCTAACTATGGCTACACCTTC	CASSWDRSNYGYTF
TRBV4-1	TRBJ1-1	TRBD1	.	TGCGCCAGCAGCCCGAGGACAGGGCCCACGGGGGGCACTGAAGCTTTCTTT	CASSPRTGPTGGTEAFF
TRBV14	TRBJ1-2	.	few	TGTGCCAGCAGCCAAGATACTGGTTTTGCGTCGGGGGGTCCCCATGGCTACACCTTC	CASSQDTGFASGGPHGYTF
TRBV15	TRBJ2-3	TRBD1	.	TGTGCCACCAGCGCTACCACCGGGACAGGGTCGGGCACAGATACGCAGTATTTT	CATSATTGTGSGTDTQYF
TRBV4-2	TRBJ2-5	TRBD2	few	TGTGCCAGCAGCCAATTAGCGGGAGTAATGGAGACCCAGTACTTC	CASSQLAGVMETQYF
TRBV6-2/TRBV6-3	TRBJ2-7	TRBD1	many	TGTGCCAGCAAGGACAGGGAAGTCCACGAGCAGTACTTC	CASKDREVHEQYF
TRBV20-1	TRBJ2-1	.	many	TGCAGTGCTAAAAAAATCTACAATGAGCAGTTCTTC	CSAKKIYNEQFF
TRBV13	TRBJ1-2	.	.	TGTGCCAGCAGAGATAGGACAGCTAACTATGGCTACACCTTC	CASRDRTANYGYTF
TRBV18	TRBJ1-4	.	few	TGTGCCAGCTCACCAAACCAATTATCAGGGACTTCTAATGAAAAACTGTTTTTT	CASSPNQLSGTSNEKLFF